This TCR beta chain was sequenced for a study of T cells in Graves' hyperthyroidism and ophthalmopathy. Study-wide results and caveats: Ophthalmopathy, as predicted by the model, came a median roughly 6.8 months after the prediction. Most thyroid-expanded clonotypes above 0.001 were also found in blood.

Ten or more counts support this clonotype. Its antigen remains unidentified. A lack of ophthalmopathy progression within 18 months defined stable Graves' hyperthyroidism. What was amplified from RNA transcripts were TCR beta CDR3 regions. The HTBI set primed first-round TCR CDR3 RT-PCR. One entry per CDR3 protein, called by TCRdb with MiXCR from the multiplex PCR reads. This sample has around 690,000 distinct CDR3 sequences; 15% to 20% occur once, and the top ten carry roughly a sixth. The CDR3 is 15 residues long. Germline CDR1 is MDHEN and CDR2 is SYDVKM. V dropped 7 bases and J dropped 6; count of bases not matched to a gene: 10.

The V gene is TRBV28, the J gene TRBJ2-1; 9 bases fit TRBD2. This clonotype was sampled from a man aged 50-59 years with Graves' hyperthyroidism. Material for sequencing was blood. CDR3 sequence (DNA): TGTGCCAGCAACACTGCGGGAGGGCCGAGCAATGAGCAGTTCTTC. Translation gives CASNTAGGPSNEQFF.